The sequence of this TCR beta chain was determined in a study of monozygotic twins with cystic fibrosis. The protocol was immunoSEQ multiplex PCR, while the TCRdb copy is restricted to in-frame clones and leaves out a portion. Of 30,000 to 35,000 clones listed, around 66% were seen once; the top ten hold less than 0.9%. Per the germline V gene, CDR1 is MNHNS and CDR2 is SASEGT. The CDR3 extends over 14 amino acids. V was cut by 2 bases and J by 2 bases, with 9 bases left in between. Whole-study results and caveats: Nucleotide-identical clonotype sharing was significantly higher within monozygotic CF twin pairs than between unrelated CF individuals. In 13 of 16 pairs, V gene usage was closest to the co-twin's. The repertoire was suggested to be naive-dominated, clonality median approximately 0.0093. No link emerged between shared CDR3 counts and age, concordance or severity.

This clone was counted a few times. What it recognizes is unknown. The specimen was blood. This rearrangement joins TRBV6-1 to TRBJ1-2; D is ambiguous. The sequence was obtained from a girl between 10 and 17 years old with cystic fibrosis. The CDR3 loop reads CASSEFNGNYGYTF. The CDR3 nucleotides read TGTGCCAGCAGTGAATTTAACGGGAACTATGGCTACACCTTC.